The count of the clone carrying this T cell receptor beta chain is one. The antigen remains unidentified. The germline V gene has CDR1 SQVTM and CDR2 ANQGSEA. This CDR3 has 16 amino acids. Trimming shortened V by 2 bases and J by 4 bases, and 20 bases separated the two germline ends. These data are taken from a study of STAT5B mutations in CD4+ large granular lymphocyte leukemia. Study-wide points: Top patient clones used TRBV06 genes more often: 8/27 versus 2/35 in controls. Without putative leukemic clones, patient CD4-sorted repertoires remained more clonal than healthy CD4+ repertoires.

Per the study methods: A productive frequency of 2.59 x 10-5 was the lowest detectable. The assay was immunoSEQ multiplex PCR, and TCRdb's table has in-frame clones only and misses some. V and J calls and clone size come straight from that table; D and trimming were deduced from the DNA. There are roughly 30,000 clones in the sample; about 76% occur only once, and 2% to 3% lies in the top ten. Control samples were healthy donors' buffy coats. The sequence was obtained from a human donor in good health. The sequenced material came from CD4+ T cells from blood buffy coats. This chain links TRBV29-1 with TRBJ1-2; tentatively, D is TRBD1 (5 bases). CDR3 in amino acids: CSVERQGRTISYGYTF. CDR3 DNA: TGCAGCGTTGAAAGGCAGGGACGTACGATTAGCTATGGCTACACCTTC.